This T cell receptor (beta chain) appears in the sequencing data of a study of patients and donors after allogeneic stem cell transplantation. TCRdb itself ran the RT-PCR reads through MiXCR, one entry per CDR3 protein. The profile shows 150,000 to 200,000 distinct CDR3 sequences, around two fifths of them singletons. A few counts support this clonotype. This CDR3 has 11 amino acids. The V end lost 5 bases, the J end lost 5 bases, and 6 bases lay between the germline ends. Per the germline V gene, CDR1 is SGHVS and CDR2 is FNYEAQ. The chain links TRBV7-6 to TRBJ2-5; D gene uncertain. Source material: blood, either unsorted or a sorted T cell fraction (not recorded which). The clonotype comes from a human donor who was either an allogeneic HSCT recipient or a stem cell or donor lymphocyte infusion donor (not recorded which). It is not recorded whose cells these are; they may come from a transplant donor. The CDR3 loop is CASSARETQYF. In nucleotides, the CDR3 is TGTGCCAGCAGCGCCCGTGAGACCCAGTACTTC.